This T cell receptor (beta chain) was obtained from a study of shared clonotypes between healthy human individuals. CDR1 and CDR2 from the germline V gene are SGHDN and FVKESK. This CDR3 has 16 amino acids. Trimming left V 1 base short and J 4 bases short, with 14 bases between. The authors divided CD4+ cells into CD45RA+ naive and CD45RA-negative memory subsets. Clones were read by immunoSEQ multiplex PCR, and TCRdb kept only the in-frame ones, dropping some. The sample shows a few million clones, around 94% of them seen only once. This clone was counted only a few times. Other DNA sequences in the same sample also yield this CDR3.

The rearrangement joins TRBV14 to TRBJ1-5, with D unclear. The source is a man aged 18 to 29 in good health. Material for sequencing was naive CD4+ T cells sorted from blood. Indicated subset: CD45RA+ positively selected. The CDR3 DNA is TGTGCCAGCAGCCAAGGCGGACCGGGGAGTAATCAGCCCCAGCATTTT. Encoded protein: CASSQGGPGSNQPQHF.